This T cell receptor beta chain stems from a study of response to subunit inactivated influenza vaccine. TCRdb recomputed calls from the RT-PCR reads with MiXCR, one row per CDR3 protein. The table shows over 150,000 distinct CDR3 sequences, with around 15% occurring only once. Germline values: CDR1 SGHRS, CDR2 YFSETQ. The V and J ends lost 0 bases and 7 bases respectively, with 8 bases between them. The CDR3 consists of 13 residues. The clonotype comes from a man aged 45 to 65 who received an inactivated influenza vaccine. V gene TRBV5-1 combines with J gene TRBJ2-1; TRBD2 is a possible D gene (5 bases). The sequencing used CD8+ T cells sorted from PBMCs, collected 5 to 6 days after vaccination. CDR3 protein: CASSLVPGNEQFF. DNA of the CDR3: TGCGCCAGCAGCTTGGTTCCGGGGAATGAGCAGTTCTTC. Complete variable domain (other parts from reference TRBV5-1 and TRBJ2-1): KAGVTQTPRYLIKTRGQQVTLSCSPISGHRSVSWYQQTPGQGLQFLFEYFSETQRNKGNFPGRFSGRQFSNSRSEMNVSTLELGDSALYLCASSLVPGNEQFFGPGTRLTVL.